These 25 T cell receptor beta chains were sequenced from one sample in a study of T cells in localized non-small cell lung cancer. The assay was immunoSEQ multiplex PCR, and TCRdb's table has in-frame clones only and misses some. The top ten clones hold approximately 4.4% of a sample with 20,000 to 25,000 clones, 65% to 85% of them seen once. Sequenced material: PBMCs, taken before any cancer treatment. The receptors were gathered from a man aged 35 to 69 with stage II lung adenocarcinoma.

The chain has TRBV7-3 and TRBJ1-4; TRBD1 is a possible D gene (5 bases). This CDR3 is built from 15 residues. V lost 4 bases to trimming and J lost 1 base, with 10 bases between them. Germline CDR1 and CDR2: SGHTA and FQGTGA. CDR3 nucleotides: TGTGCCAGCAGCTCCCGGGACGGAACTAATGAAAAACTGTTTTTT. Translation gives CASSSRDGTNEKLFF.

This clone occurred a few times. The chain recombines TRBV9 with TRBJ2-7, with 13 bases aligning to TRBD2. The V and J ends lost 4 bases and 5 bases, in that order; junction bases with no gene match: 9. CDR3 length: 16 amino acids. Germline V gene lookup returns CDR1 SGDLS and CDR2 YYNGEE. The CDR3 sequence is CASSRSPTSGRNEQYF. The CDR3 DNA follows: TGTGCCAGCAGCCGCTCCCCGACTAGCGGGAGGAACGAGCAGTACTTC.

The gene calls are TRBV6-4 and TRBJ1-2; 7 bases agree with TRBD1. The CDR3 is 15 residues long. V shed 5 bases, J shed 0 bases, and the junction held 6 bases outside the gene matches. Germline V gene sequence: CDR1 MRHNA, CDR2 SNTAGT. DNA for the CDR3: TGTGCCAGCAGTTTCCCGGGACAGCCTAACTATGGCTACACCTTC. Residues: CASSFPGQPNYGYTF.

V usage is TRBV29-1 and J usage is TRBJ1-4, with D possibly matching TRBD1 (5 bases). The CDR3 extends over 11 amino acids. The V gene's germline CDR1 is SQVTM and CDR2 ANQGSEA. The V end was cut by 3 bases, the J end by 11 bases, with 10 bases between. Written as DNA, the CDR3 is TGCAGCGTTGAGCGGGGCGGGAAACTGTTTTTT. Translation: CSVERGGKLFF.

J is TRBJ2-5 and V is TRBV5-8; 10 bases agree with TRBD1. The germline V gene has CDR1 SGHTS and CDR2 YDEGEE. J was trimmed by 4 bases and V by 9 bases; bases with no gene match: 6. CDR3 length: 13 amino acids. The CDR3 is CATDRGRGETQYF. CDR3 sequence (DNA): TGTGCCACTGACAGGGGGCGAGGAGAGACCCAGTACTTC.

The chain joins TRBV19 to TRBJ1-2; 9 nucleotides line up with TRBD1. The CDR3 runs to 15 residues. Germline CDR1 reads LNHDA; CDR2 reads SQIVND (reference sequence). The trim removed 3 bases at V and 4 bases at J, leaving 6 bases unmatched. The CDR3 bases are TGTGCCAGTAGTATCCGGGACAGGGTATTCTATGGCTACACCTTC. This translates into CASSIRDRVFYGYTF. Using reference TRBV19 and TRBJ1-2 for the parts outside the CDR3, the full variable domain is DGGITQSPKYLFRKEGQNVTLSCEQNLNHDAMYWYRQDPGQGLRLIYYSQIVNDFQKGDIAEGYSVSREKKESFPLTVTSAQKNPTAFYLCASSIRDRVFYGYTFGSGTRLTVV.

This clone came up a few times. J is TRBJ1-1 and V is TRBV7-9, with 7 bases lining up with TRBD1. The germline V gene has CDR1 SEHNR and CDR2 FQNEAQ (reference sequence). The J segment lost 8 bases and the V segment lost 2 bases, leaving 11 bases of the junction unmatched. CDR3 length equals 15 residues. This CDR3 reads CASSLSQGGSGEAFF. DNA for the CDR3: TGTGCCAGCAGCTTATCTCAGGGGGGATCGGGGGAAGCTTTCTTT.

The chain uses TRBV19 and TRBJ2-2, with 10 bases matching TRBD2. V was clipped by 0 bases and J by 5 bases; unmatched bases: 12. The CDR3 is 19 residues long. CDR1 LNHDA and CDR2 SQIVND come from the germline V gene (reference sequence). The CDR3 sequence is CASSIDVGLAGVPTGELFF. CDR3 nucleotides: TGTGCCAGTAGTATAGATGTGGGGCTAGCGGGAGTCCCGACCGGGGAGCTGTTTTTT. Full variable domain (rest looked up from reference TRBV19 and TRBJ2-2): DGGITQSPKYLFRKEGQNVTLSCEQNLNHDAMYWYRQDPGQGLRLIYYSQIVNDFQKGDIAEGYSVSREKKESFPLTVTSAQKNPTAFYLCASSIDVGLAGVPTGELFFGEGSRLTVL.

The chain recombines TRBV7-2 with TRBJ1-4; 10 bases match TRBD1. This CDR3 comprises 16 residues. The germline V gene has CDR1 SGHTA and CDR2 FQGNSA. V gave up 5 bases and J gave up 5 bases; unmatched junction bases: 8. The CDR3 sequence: CASSPRTGGFNEKLFF. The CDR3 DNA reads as TGTGCCAGCAGCCCCCGGACAGGGGGTTTCAATGAAAAACTGTTTTTT.

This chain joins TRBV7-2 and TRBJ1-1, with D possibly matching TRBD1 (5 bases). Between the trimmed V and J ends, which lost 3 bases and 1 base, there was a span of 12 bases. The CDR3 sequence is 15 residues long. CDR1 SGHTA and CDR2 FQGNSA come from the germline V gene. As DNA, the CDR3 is TGTGCCAGCAGCTTTAGCGGGGCGCCGAACACTGAAGCTTTCTTT. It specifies CASSFSGAPNTEAFF.

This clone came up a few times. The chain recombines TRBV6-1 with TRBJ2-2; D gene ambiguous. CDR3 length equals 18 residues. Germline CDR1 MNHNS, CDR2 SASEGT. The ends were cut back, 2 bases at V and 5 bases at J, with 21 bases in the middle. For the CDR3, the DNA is TGTGCCAGCAGTGAAAATCCCATCGGCCAGACCAGGACCGGGGAGCTGTTTTTT. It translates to CASSENPIGQTRTGELFF.

CDR3 loop: CASSMRVGTEAFF. In nucleotides, the CDR3 is TGTGCCAGCAGTATGAGGGTGGGCACTGAAGCTTTCTTT. The V call is TRBV28, the J call TRBJ1-1; unclear D gene. Germline lookup yields CDR1 MDHEN and CDR2 SYDVKM. Trimming removed 5 bases from V and 4 bases from J, with 11 bases in between. This CDR3 is built from 13 residues.

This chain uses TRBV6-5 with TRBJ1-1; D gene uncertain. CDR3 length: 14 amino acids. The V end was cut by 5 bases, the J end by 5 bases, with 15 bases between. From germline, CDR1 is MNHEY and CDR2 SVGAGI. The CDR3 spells CASSGTPLDTEAFF. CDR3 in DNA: TGTGCCAGCAGTGGTACACCCTTGGATACTGAAGCTTTCTTT.

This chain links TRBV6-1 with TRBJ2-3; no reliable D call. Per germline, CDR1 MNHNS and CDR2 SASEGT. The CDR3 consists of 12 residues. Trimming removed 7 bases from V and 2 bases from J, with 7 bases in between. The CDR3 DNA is TGTGCCAGCAAACAGATCACAGATACGCAGTATTTT. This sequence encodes CASKQITDTQYF.

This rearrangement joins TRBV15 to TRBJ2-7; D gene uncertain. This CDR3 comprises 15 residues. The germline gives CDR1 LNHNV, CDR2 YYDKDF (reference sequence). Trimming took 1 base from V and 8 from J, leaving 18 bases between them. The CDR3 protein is CATSRAYGDKSQQYF. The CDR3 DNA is TGTGCCACCAGCAGAGCTTATGGAGACAAAAGTCAGCAGTACTTC.

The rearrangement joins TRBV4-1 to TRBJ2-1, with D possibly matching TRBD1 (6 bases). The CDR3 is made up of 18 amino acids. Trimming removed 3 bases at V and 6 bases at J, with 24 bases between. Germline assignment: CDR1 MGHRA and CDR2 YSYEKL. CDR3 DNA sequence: TGCGCCAGCAGCCAGCTACTGGGACACCAGTCTAGTCGCAATGAGCAGTTCTTC. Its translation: CASSQLLGHQSSRNEQFF.

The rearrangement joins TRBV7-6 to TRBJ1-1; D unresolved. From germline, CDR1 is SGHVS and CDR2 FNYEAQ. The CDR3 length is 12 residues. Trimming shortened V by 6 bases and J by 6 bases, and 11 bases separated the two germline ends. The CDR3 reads CASSLLRSEAFF. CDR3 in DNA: TGTGCCAGCAGTCTACTCAGGTCTGAAGCTTTCTTT.

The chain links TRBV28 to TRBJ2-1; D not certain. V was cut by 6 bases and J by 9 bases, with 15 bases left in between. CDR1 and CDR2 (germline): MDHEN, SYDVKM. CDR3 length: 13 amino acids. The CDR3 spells CASSPTAVGEQFF. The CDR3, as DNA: TGTGCCAGCAGCCCCACCGCGGTAGGTGAGCAGTTCTTC.

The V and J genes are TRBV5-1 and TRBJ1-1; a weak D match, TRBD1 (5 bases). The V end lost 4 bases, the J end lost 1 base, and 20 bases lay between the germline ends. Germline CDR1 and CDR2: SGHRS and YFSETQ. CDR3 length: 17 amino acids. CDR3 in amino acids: CASSNSGTPLGNTEAFF. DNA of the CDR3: TGCGCCAGCAGCAACTCCGGGACGCCTTTGGGGAACACTGAAGCTTTCTTT.

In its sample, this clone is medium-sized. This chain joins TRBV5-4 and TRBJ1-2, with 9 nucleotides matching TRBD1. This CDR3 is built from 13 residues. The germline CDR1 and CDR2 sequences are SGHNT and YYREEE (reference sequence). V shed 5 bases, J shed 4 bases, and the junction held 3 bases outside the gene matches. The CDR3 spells CASSPQGAYGYTF. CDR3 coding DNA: TGTGCCAGCAGTCCACAGGGGGCCTATGGCTACACCTTC.

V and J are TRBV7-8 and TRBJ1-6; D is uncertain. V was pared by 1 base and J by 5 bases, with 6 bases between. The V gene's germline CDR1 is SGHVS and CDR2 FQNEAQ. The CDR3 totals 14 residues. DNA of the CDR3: TGTGCCAGCAGCTTAGTTGACCATAATTCACCCCTCCACTTT. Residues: CASSLVDHNSPLHF.

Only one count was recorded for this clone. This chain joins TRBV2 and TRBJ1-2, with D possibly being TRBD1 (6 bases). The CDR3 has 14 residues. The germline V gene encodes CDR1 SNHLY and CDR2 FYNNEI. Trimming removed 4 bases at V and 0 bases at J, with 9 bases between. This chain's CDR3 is CASSVQGANYGYTF. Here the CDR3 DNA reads TGTGCCAGCAGTGTACAGGGCGCTAACTATGGCTACACCTTC.

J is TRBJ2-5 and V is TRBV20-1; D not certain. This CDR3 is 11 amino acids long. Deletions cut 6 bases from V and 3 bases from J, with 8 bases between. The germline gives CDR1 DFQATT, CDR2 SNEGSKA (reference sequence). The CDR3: CSAQDEETQYF. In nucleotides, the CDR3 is TGCAGTGCCCAGGACGAAGAGACCCAGTACTTC.

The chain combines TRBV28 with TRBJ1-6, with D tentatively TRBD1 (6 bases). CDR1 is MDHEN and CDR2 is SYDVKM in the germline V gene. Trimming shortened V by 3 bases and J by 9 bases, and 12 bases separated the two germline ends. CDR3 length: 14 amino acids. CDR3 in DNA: TGTGCCAGCAGTTTTGGGGGGCTGGGTTCACCCCTCCACTTT. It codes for CASSFGGLGSPLHF.

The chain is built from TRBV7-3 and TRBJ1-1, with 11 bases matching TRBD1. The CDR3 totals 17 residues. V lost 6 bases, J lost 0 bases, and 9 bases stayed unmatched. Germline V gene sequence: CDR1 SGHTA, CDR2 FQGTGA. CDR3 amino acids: CASREGQGATMNTEAFF. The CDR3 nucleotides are TGTGCCAGCAGGGAAGGACAGGGGGCGACGATGAACACTGAAGCTTTCTTT. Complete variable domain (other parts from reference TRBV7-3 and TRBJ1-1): GAGVSQTPSNKVTEKGKYVELRCDPISGHTALYWYRQSLGQGPEFLIYFQGTGAADDSGLPNDRFFAVRPEGSVSTLKIQRTERGDSAVYLCASREGQGATMNTEAFFGQGTRLTVV.